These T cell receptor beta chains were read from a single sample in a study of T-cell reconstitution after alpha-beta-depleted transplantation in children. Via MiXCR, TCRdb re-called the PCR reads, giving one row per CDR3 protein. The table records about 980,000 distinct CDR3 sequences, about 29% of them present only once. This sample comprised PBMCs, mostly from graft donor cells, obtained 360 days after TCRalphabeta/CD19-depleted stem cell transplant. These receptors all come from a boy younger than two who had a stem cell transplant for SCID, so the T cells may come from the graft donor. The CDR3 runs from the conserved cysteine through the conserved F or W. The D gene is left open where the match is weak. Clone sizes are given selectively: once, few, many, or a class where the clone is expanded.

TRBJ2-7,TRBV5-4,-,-,TGTGCCAGCAGCTTGGGGCTCCTCTGCTCGGGGCTCTCCTACGAGCAGTACTTC,CASSLGLLCSGLSYEQYF
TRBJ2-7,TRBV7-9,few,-,TGTGCCAGCAGCTTATCCGCACAAAACGAGCAGTACTTC,CASSLSAQNEQYF
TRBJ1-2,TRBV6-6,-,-,TGTGCCAGCAGTTACTCGGACGGTAATGGCTACACCTTC,CASSYSDGNGYTF
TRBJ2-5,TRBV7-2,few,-,TGTGCCAGCAGCTTACTCCGGTTCCAAGGGGAGACCCAGTACTTC,CASSLLRFQGETQYF
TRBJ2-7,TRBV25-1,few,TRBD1,TGTGCCAGCAGTCCTAACTCCGGGACAGGGACGTCTAGGGACGAGCAGTACTTC,CASSPNSGTGTSRDEQYF
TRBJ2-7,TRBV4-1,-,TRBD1,TGCGCCAGCAGCCAAGATAGAGGGTCTGGGACAGGGGCCTACGAGCAGTACTTC,CASSQDRGSGTGAYEQYF
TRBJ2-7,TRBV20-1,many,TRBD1,TGCAGTGCGCCGGGACAGGGGAACTACGAGCAGTACTTC,CSAPGQGNYEQYF
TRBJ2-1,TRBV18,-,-,TGTGCCACACAGGACCGATACAATGAGCAGTTCTTC,CATQDRYNEQFF
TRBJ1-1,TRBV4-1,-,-,TGCGCCAGCAGCCAAGAACCCCGTAACACTGAAGCTTTCTTT,CASSQEPRNTEAFF
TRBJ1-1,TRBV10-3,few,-,TGTGCCATCAGTGGGCAGGGTAAGACTGAAGCTTTCTTT,CAISGQGKTEAFF
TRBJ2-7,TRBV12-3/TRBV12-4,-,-,TGTGCCAGCAGTTTTATGGCCTACGAGCAGTACTTC,CASSFMAYEQYF
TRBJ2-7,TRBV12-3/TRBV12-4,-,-,TGTGCCAGTGGGCGTTATAACCAGGAGCAGTACTTC,CASGRYNQEQYF
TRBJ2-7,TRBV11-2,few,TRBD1,TGTGCCAGCAGCACTAGGGGGAACAGGGGGGTTTACGAGCAGTACTTC,CASSTRGNRGVYEQYF
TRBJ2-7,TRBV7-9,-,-,TGTGCCAGCAGCTTAGGGAGGCAGACCTACGAGCAGTACTTC,CASSLGRQTYEQYF
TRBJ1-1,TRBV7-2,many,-,TGTGCCAGCAGCTTATTAGGGGGGAACACTGAAGCTTTCTTT,CASSLLGGNTEAFF
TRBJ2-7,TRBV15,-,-,TGTGCCACCAGCCAGGACAGCTACGAGCAGTACTTC,CATSQDSYEQYF
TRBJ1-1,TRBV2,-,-,TGTGCCAGCAGTGAAGAGGTGGCCAGAAAGAACACTGAAGCTTTCTTT,CASSEEVARKNTEAFF
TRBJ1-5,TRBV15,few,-,TGTGCCACCAGCGATACAACAGGGATTTCCAATCAGCCCCAGCATTTT,CATSDTTGISNQPQHF
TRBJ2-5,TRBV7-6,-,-,TGTGCCAGCAGCCGGCGGGGACAGCAGTACCAAGAGACCCAGTACTTC,CASSRRGQQYQETQYF
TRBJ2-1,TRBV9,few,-,TGTGCCAGCAGCGCGTCAGATGAGCAGTTCTTC,CASSASDEQFF
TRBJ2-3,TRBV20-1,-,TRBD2,TGCAGTGCTAGAGATGAACTAGCGGGGGGGCCCAGCACAGATACGCAGTATTTT,CSARDELAGGPSTDTQYF
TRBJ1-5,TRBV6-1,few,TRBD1,TGTGCCGCAGGGGGGACAGGGGGCAGATCGGGCAATCAGCCCCAGCATTTT,CAAGGTGGRSGNQPQHF
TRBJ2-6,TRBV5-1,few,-,TGCGCCAGCAGCCGTGACCGTTCCGGGGCCAACGTCCTGACTTTC,CASSRDRSGANVLTF
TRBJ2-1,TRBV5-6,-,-,TGTGCCAGCAGCTTCCTAGCCCGATTGTACAATGAGCAGTTCTTC,CASSFLARLYNEQFF
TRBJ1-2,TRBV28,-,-,TGTGCCAGCAGTAATAGGGACACCCATAACTATGGCTACACCTTC,CASSNRDTHNYGYTF
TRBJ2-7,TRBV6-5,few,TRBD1,TGTGCCAGCAGATACAGTCCTTACTCCGGGACAGGGAGTTACGACGAGCAGTACTTC,CASRYSPYSGTGSYDEQYF
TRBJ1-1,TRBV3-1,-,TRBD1,TGTGCCAGCAGCCGAGACAGGGGGCTAAACACTGAAGCTTTCTTT,CASSRDRGLNTEAFF
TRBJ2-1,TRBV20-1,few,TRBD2,TGCAGTGCTAACGGACTAGCGGGGGTTTATGAGCAGTTCTTC,CSANGLAGVYEQFF
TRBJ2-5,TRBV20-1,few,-,TGCAGTGCTCCCCGGGACAACCAAGAGACCCAGTACTTC,CSAPRDNQETQYF
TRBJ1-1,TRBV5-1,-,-,TGCGCCAGCAGCTTGATGAGTCCTACTGAAGCTTTCTTT,CASSLMSPTEAFF
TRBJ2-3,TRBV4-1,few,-,TGCGCCAGCAGCCCCCGGGTGGTCATAGGGTCCACAGATACGCAGTATTTT,CASSPRVVIGSTDTQYF
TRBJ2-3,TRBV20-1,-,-,TGCAGTGCTAGAGATTCAGGCGGGGGCACAGATACGCAGTATTTT,CSARDSGGGTDTQYF
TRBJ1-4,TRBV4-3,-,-,TGCGCCAGCAGCCTTGGACGACGACCAAATGAAAAACTGTTTTTT,CASSLGRRPNEKLFF
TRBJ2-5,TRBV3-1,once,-,TGTGCCAGCAGCCAATTCGGGGTTGGAGGTGACGCCAAAAAAGAGACCCAGTACTTC,CASSQFGVGGDAKKETQYF
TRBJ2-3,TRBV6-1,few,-,TGTGCCAGCAGACTTGGGCTCCCTAGGGGCACAGATACGCAGTATTTT,CASRLGLPRGTDTQYF
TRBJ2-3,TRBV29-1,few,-,TGCAGCGTTGTCGACAAGGCTGGGGATACGCAGTATTTT,CSVVDKAGDTQYF
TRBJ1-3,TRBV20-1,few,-,TGCAGTGCTAGACAAGACGGACCTCTCGTATATTTT,CSARQDGPLVYF
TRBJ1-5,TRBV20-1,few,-,TGCAGTGCCTTTACAGGGAAAGGGGGTCAGCCCCAGCATTTT,CSAFTGKGGQPQHF
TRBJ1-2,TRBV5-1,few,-,TGCGCCAGCAGCTTGACAGAGGGTTGGCCTAGCAGCTATGGCTACACCTTC,CASSLTEGWPSSYGYTF
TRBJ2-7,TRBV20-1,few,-,TGCAGTGCCAAAACCGGGGCCTCCTACGAGCAGTACTTC,CSAKTGASYEQYF
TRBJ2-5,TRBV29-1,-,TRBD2,TGCAGCTTTTCCGGTAGCGGGGGGTTTCGGGAGACCCAGTACTTC,CSFSGSGGFRETQYF
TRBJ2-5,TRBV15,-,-,TGTGCCACCAGCACCGGGCCGTCGGGGGCTTCGGGGGAGACCCAGTACTTC,CATSTGPSGASGETQYF
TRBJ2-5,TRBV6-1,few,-,TGTGCCAGCAGTCCCCGATTAGACCAAGAGACCCAGTACTTC,CASSPRLDQETQYF
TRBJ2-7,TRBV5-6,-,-,TGTGCCAGCAGCCAATATAGACTCTCCTACGAGCAGTACTTC,CASSQYRLSYEQYF
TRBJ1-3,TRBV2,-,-,TGTGCCAGCAGCCCCTGGGGCTCCAGGGGTCCTGGAAACACCATATATTTT,CASSPWGSRGPGNTIYF
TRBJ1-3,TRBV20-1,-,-,TGCAGTGTGGGACCGAAGGACACCATATATTTT,CSVGPKDTIYF
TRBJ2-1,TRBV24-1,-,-,TGTGCCACCAGTGACCCACCATTAAGTGAGCAGTTCTTC,CATSDPPLSEQFF
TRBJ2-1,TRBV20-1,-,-,TGCAGTGCTAGATTCCATGGGCAGGCGGGTGAGCAGTTCTTC,CSARFHGQAGEQFF
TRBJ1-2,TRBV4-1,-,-,TGCGCCAGCAGCCAACAGGGTCTTACCTATGGCTACACCTTC,CASSQQGLTYGYTF
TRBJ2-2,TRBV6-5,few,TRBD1,TGTGCCAGCAGTTACTCGACAGGGGTGAACACCGGGGAGCTGTTTTTT,CASSYSTGVNTGELFF